The rows below give T cell receptor beta chains drawn from one sample of a study of cytomegalovirus exposure and HLA in healthy donors. Libraries were prepared by immunoSEQ multiplex PCR; TCRdb keeps only in-frame clonotypes and omits some of them. The data contain about 78,000 clones, 60% to 85% of them singletons. The sample consisted of PBMCs. The source is a male donor in good health and CMV-seronegative. Each CDR3 is given with its conserved first and last residue. A D gene is named only where the DNA matches it firmly. Rows give clone size only sometimes, using once, few, many, or a class for an expanded clone.

d_call j_call v_call clone_size cdr3_nt cdr3_aa
TRBD1 TRBJ1-6 TRBV11-2 . TGTGCCAGCAGCACTACAGGGGGGAATTCACCCCTCCACTTT CASSTTGGNSPLHF
. TRBJ2-7 TRBV4-2 . TGTGCCAGCAGCCAAGCTCCCGCAGGGTTGGGATCCTACGAGCAGTACTTC CASSQAPAGLGSYEQYF
TRBD2 TRBJ2-7 TRBV30 . TGTGCCTGGAGTATCGTTATGGTGTCGACTAGCCCTTGTAAGCAGTACTTC CAWSIVMVSTSPCKQYF
. TRBJ1-1 TRBV28 once TGTGCCAGCAGCAACGGGCCGTCGGCGGGTCGGAACACTGAAGCTTTCTTT CASSNGPSAGRNTEAFF
TRBD1 TRBJ1-3 TRBV14 . TGTGCCAGCAGCCGCTGGGACAGTAGCTCTGGAAACACCATATATTTT CASSRWDSSSGNTIYF
. TRBJ1-1 TRBV9 . TGTGCCAGCAGCGTATTGGAGACTAACACTGAAGCTTTCTTT CASSVLETNTEAFF
TRBD2 TRBJ2-5 TRBV7-6 . TGTGCCAGCAGCTCCCTCGGGAGGATACAAGAGACCCAGTACTTC CASSSLGRIQETQYF
TRBD2 TRBJ2-3 TRBV4-3 . TGCGCCAGCAGCCAAGAGCCGACTAGCGGATTCACAGATACGCAGTATTTT CASSQEPTSGFTDTQYF
TRBD2 TRBJ2-1 TRBV7-9 . TGTGCCAGCAGCTTAGGACTAGCCCCCTGGGATGAGCAGTTCTTC CASSLGLAPWDEQFF
. TRBJ1-2 TRBV5-6 . TGTGCCAGCAGCCCTAGAGCCCGCTACCCCTTC CASSPRARYPF
. TRBJ2-3 TRBV7-3 . TGTGCCAGCAGCTCCGATCAGGGTCGCGATACGCAGTATTTT CASSSDQGRDTQYF
. TRBJ2-5 TRBV5-4 few TGTGCCAGCAGCTTAGGGACTGCACAAGAGACCCAGTACTTC CASSLGTAQETQYF
TRBD1 TRBJ1-5 TRBV30 . TGTGCCTGGAGCCCAGCCCACAATACAGGGGATCAGCCCCAGCATTTT CAWSPAHNTGDQPQHF
. TRBJ1-1 TRBV18 . TGTGCCAGCTCAATTGAGGTGAACACTGAAGCTTTCTTT CASSIEVNTEAFF
. TRBJ1-3 TRBV5-4 . TGTGCCAGCAGCTTGGATGGGGGCGCGGGAAACACCATATATTTT CASSLDGGAGNTIYF
TRBD1 TRBJ1-2 TRBV19 . TGTGCCAGTAGCAAAACCGGGACAGGGCTCGGCTACACCTTC CASSKTGTGLGYTF
. TRBJ2-7 TRBV2 . TGTGCCAGCAGTGAAACGGGGGTCGCAATCTACGAGCAGTACTTC CASSETGVAIYEQYF
. TRBJ1-5 TRBV19 . TGTGCCAGTAGTATAGTAGGGGCGAGTCAGCCCCAGCATTTT CASSIVGASQPQHF
. TRBJ1-2 TRBV2 . TGTGCCAGCAGTGAACAGTCTTTAGTACTAGTTGGCTACACCTTC CASSEQSLVLVGYTF
. TRBJ1-2 TRBV29-1 . TGCAGCGTAACGTTCACAGGTTACTATGGCTACACCTTC CSVTFTGYYGYTF
. TRBJ2-7 TRBV7-2 . TGTGCCAGCAGCCAAGACTACTACGAGCAGTACTTC CASSQDYYEQYF
TRBD2 TRBJ2-4 TRBV10-3 . TGTGCCATCAGTGGGACTAGCGGGAGGAATAACATTCAGTACTTC CAISGTSGRNNIQYF